One and the same sample provided the 6 T cell receptor beta chains below, sequenced in a study of T cells in Graves' hyperthyroidism and ophthalmopathy. TCR beta CDR3 sequences were amplified from RNA transcripts. HTBI primers drove first-round RT-PCR of the TCR CDR3. TCRdb fed the multiplex PCR reads into MiXCR, producing one record per CDR3 protein. The sample carries 470,000 or so distinct CDR3 sequences, about a fifth recorded once. The sample comprised blood. The receptors stem from a man in his late teens or twenties with Graves' hyperthyroidism.

This clonotype showed up many times. The chain recombines TRBV28 with TRBJ2-7; no definite D call. This CDR3 contains 14 residues. V was trimmed by 6 bases and J by 1 base, leaving 13 bases between them. The germline CDR1 and CDR2 sequences are MDHEN and SYDVKM. The CDR3 DNA follows: TGTGCCAGCAGGCTTCGGCCCATGTCCTACGAGCAGTACTTC. This codes for CASRLRPMSYEQYF.

This clonotype was observed many times. J is TRBJ2-5 and V is TRBV6-5, with D unresolved. The CDR3 is 14 residues long. Germline V gene sequence: CDR1 MNHEY, CDR2 SVGAGI. V lost 8 bases and J lost 1, with 14 bases in between. The CDR3 here is CASHRNTPQETQYF. The CDR3 nucleotides read TGTGCCAGCCATAGGAATACCCCCCAAGAGACCCAGTACTTC.

This clonotype was detected many times. The chain combines TRBV15 with TRBJ1-3, with 8 bases aligning to TRBD1. The ends lost 3 bases at V and 4 bases at J; junction bases unmatched: 5. CDR3 size: 15 residues. Looked up from germline, CDR1 is LNHNV and CDR2 is YYDKDF (reference sequence). The CDR3 loop is CATSRARDRGNTIYF. The CDR3 DNA is TGTGCCACCAGCAGGGCACGGGACAGGGGAAACACCATATATTTT.

There are many counts of this clonotype. The junction shows a germline mismatch at one end, possibly a read error. The V call is TRBV28, the J call TRBJ1-5; D perhaps matches TRBD1 (6 bases). The CDR3 is 16 residues long. In germline, CDR1 is MDHEN, CDR2 SYDVKM. The CDR3 sequence is CASSFGLRGGNQPRHF. The CDR3 DNA sequence: TGTGCCAGCAGTTTCGGTCTCAGGGGAGGAAATCAGCCCCGGCATTTT.

This clonotype was observed at least ten times. The V call is TRBV10-2, the J call TRBJ2-5; a weak D match, TRBD1 (7 bases). Trimming cost V 7 bases and J 2 bases, with 14 bases left between them. The CDR3 contains 14 residues. Germline V gene data show CDR1 as WSHSY and CDR2 as SAAADI. CDR3 loop: CASIGRDSQETQYF. The CDR3 DNA sequence: TGCGCCAGCATAGGGCGGGACAGTCAAGAGACCCAGTACTTC.

The chain is built from TRBV12-3 or TRBV12-4 and TRBJ1-1; 9 bases line up with TRBD1. Germline trimming cut 4 bases from V and 2 bases from J; bases unmatched to any gene: 5. CDR3 length: 15 amino acids. CDR3 DNA: TGTGCCAGCAGTTCTACAGGGGGCCCTAACACTGAAGCTTTCTTT. It encodes CASSSTGGPNTEAFF.